A single sample gave rise to the 8 T cell receptor beta chains below, sequenced in a study of tissue T cells after allogeneic stem cell transplantation (dated by TCRdb to the early 2020s). Receptors were amplified or captured by the immunoSEQ multiplex PCR assay. TCRdb took this table from immuneACCESS and kept in-frame rearrangements with V and J called. Such tables lack part of the clones; where checked against another copy, unresolved V genes explain under half of the gap, and the rest is unexplained. The sample data list just over 20,000 clones, and approximately 69% of these were observed just once. Under 0.5% of the sample rests with the top ten. The sample comprised blood. All receptors derive from a female BALB/c mouse in good health. Mice of this line possess the MHC haplotype H2-d.

Turning to this clone: Gene names and germline refer to mouse. The read stops 1 residue short of the end of the CDR3; the missing end is completed from the germline J gene. The chain has TRBV30 and TRBJ1-1, with unresolved D. V was trimmed by 0 bases and J by 2 bases, leaving 7 bases between them. Germline V gene sequence: CDR1 SQVVS, CDR2 ANEGSEA. This CDR3 has 13 residues. CDR3 loop: CSSRDTSNTEVFF. CDR3 bases read: TGTAGTTCTAGAGATACCAGCAACACAGAAGTCTTC.

This clone was seen a single time. Mouse germline and gene names are used. The CDR3 extends 1 residue past the end of the read, so its final part is completed from the germline J gene. This sequence joins TRBV31 and TRBJ2-5, with no clear D. The length of the CDR3 is 14 residues. Between the trimmed V and J ends, which lost 1 base and 3 bases, there was a span of 11 bases. The germline V gene has CDR1 GKSSPN and CDR2 SITVG. The CDR3 bases that were read are TGTGCCTGGAGTCCTGGCCGGCCTCAAGACACCCAGTAC. It codes for CAWSPGRPQDTQY. The full CDR3 protein reads CAWSPGRPQDTQYF. The full variable domain, completed using reference TRBV31 and TRBJ2-5, is AQTIHQWPVAEIKAVGSPLSLGCTIKGKSSPNLYWYWQATGGTLQQLFYSITVGQVESVVQLNLSASRPKDDQFILSTEKLLLSHSGFYLCAWSPGRPQDTQYFGPGTRLLVL.

A word on this clone: Mouse gene names and germline throughout. The sequenced fragment ends 1 residue before the CDR3 boundary, so the rest is inferred from the germline J gene. The rearrangement uses TRBV13-1 and TRBJ2-7, with 9 bases fitting TRBD1. The germline V gene encodes CDR1 NSHNY and CDR2 SYGAGN. V lost 7 bases, J lost 0 bases, and 8 bases stayed unmatched. The CDR3 consists of 15 residues. The CDR3 region is CASGGWDRVSYEQYF. The DNA read from the CDR3 is TGTGCCAGCGGTGGATGGGACAGGGTCTCCTATGAACAGTAC.

On this clone: Gene names and germline match the mouse. The CDR3 end lies 1 residue beyond the end of the read and is filled in from the germline J gene. The chain carries TRBV29 and TRBJ1-4; 7 bases are a match to TRBD1. The CDR3 loop spans 16 amino acids. The germline V gene encodes CDR1 MSHET and CDR2 SYDVDS. The V and J ends lost 4 bases and 0 bases, in that order; junction bases with no gene match: 5. The CDR3 here is CASSSRQGLSNERLFF. Partial CDR3 DNA: TGTGCTAGCAGTTCCAGACAGGGCCTTTCCAACGAAAGATTATTT.

As concerns this clone: Here the gene names and germline are mouse. The read finishes 1 residue shy of the CDR3 end, and the germline J gene is used to complete it. The gene calls are TRBV5 and TRBJ1-1, with a tentative D call TRBD1 (6 bases). The CDR3 spans 13 residues. Germline CDR1 is LGHNA and CDR2 is YNLKQL (reference sequence). Trimming left V 0 bases short and J 5 bases short, with 7 bases between. Partial CDR3 DNA: TGTGCCAGCAGCCAAGATAGGGGGACAGAAGTCTTC. This codes for CASSQDRGTEVF. The complete CDR3 reads CASSQDRGTEVFF.

Regarding this clone: Germline and genes: mouse. The DNA ends 1 residue before the CDR3 does, and the rest of the CDR3 is filled in from the germline J gene. The chain has TRBV19 and TRBJ1-3; the D gene is possibly TRBD1 (6 bases). The V end lost 9 bases, the J end lost 3 bases, and 16 bases lay between the germline ends. CDR1 and CDR2 from the germline V gene are FNHDT and SITEND (reference sequence). This CDR3 is 14 amino acids long. The CDR3: CAIHPYRVGNTLYF. The DNA read from the CDR3 is TGTGCCATCCACCCTTACAGGGTTGGAAATACGCTCTAT. Using reference TRBV19 and TRBJ1-3 for the parts outside the CDR3, the full variable domain is GGIITQTPKFLIGQEGQKLTLKCQQNFNHDTMYWYRQDSGKGLRLIYYSITENDLQKGDLSEGYDASREKKSSFSLTVTSAQKNEMAVFLCAIHPYRVGNTLYFGEGSRLIVV.

This clone was seen just once. Mouse gene names apply. Read sequence stops 1 residue before the CDR3 end, and the germline J gene provides the missing end. The chain has TRBV29 and TRBJ2-3; D is undetermined. The germline gives CDR1 MSHET, CDR2 SYDVDS. The CDR3 consists of 13 residues. Trimming pared 2 bases from V and 2 bases from J, leaving 5 bases between. This chain's CDR3 is CASSLNTAETLYF. The CDR3 bases that were read are TGTGCTAGCAGTTTAAACACTGCAGAAACGCTGTAT.

Notes on this clone: The listed genes are named as in mouse. The CDR3 bases that were read are TGTGGTGCTAGGATTGCAGAAACGCTGTAT. As protein: CGARIAETLY. The whole CDR3 protein is CGARIAETLYF. The rearrangement joins TRBV20 to TRBJ2-3; D not certain. The read ends 1 residue early relative to the CDR3; the germline J gene fills the gap. The germline V gene has CDR1 GFQATS and CDR2 STVNSAI. CDR3 length equals 11 residues. V was pared by 2 bases and J by 2 bases, with 2 bases between. Full variable domain (rest looked up from reference TRBV20 and TRBJ2-3): GALVYQYPRRTICKSGTSMRMECQAVGFQATSVAWYRQSPQKTFELIALSTVNSAIKYEQNFTQEKFPISHPNLSFSSMTVLNAYLEDRGLYLCGARIAETLYFGSGTRLTVL.